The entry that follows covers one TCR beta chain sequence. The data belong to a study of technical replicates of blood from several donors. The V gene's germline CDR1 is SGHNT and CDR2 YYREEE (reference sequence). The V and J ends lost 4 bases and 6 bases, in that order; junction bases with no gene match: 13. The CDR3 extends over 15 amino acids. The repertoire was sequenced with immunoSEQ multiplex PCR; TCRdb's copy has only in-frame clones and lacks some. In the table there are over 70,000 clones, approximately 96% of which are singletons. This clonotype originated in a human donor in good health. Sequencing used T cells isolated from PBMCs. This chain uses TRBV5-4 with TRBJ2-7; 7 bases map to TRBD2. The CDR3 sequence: CASSPSDREASEQYF. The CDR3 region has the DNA TGTGCCAGCAGCCCCTCGGATCGGGAGGCGAGCGAGCAGTACTTC.